The 18 T cell receptor beta chains given below trace back to one sample, sequenced in a study of human T cells and chemical hapten exposure. Time point described: patch test 2, 6 weeks after DPC sensitization. Indicated treatment: therapeutic diphenylcyclopropenone sensitization with weekly scalp DPC. TCRdb re-analysed the RACE reads in MiXCR, keeping a single row per CDR3 protein. The sample lists 90,000 to 110,000 distinct CDR3 sequences, 9.2% seen once, with around 3% in the top ten. Sequenced material: whole blood, taken in connection with sensitization to the hapten diphenylcyclopropenone (DPC). The receptors here all came from a woman in her thirties or forties with alopecia areata. Some clones in this sample may be carry-over from other donors' samples.

At least ten counts were recorded for this clonotype. V and J are TRBV15 and TRBJ1-3, with D possibly TRBD1 on 5 matching bases. V gave up 0 bases and J gave up 5 bases, with 8 bases separating them. This CDR3 is built from 14 residues. Looked up from germline, CDR1 is LNHNV and CDR2 is YYDKDF (reference sequence). The CDR3 region is CATSRDPGRNTIYF. In nucleotides, the CDR3 is TGTGCCACCAGCAGAGATCCAGGGAGAAACACCATATATTTT. Based on the CDR3 plus reference TRBV15 and TRBJ1-3, the full variable domain is DAMVIQNPRYQVTQFGKPVTLSCSQTLNHNVMYWYQQKSSQAPKLLFHYYDKDFNNEADTPDNFQSRRPNTSFCFLDIRSPGLGDTAMYLCATSRDPGRNTIYFGEGSWLTVV.

The chain uses TRBV6-2 or TRBV6-3 and TRBJ2-7; D not resolved. Germline V CDR1 and CDR2: MNHEY, SVGEGT. This CDR3 region has 15 residues. The V end lost 6 bases, the J end lost 2 bases, and 17 bases lay between the germline ends. CDR3 amino acids: CASSGFNGPAYEQYF. CDR3 in DNA: TGTGCCAGCAGCGGATTCAACGGGCCAGCCTACGAGCAGTACTTC.

The chain uses TRBV7-9 and TRBJ2-1; D is possibly TRBD2 (6 bases). Germline V CDR1 and CDR2: SEHNR, FQNEAQ (reference sequence). The CDR3 has 14 amino acids. V gave up 1 base and J gave up 9 bases, with 13 bases separating them. The CDR3: CASSLGGGAGEQFF. As DNA, the CDR3 is TGTGCCAGCAGCTTAGGTGGAGGGGCTGGTGAGCAGTTCTTC. Full variable domain (missing parts from reference TRBV7-9 and TRBJ2-1): DTGVSQNPRHKITKRGQNVTFRCDPISEHNRLYWYRQTLGQGPEFLTYFQNEAQLEKSRLLSDRFSAERPKGSFSTLEIQRTEQGDSAMYLCASSLGGGAGEQFFGPGTRLTVL.

This chain joins TRBV19 and TRBJ1-5; 10 bases match TRBD1. The germline gives CDR1 LNHDA, CDR2 SQIVND (reference sequence). V lost 6 bases, J lost 5 bases, and 4 bases stayed unmatched. The CDR3 is 14 amino acids. This CDR3 is CASSGTGEYQPQHF. The CDR3 nucleotides are TGTGCCAGTAGCGGGACAGGGGAATATCAGCCCCAGCATTTT.

The rearrangement joins TRBV20-1 to TRBJ1-3, with 9 bases matching TRBD1. Germline CDR1 reads DFQATT; CDR2 reads SNEGSKA (reference sequence). The ends lost 5 bases at V and 5 bases at J; junction bases unmatched: 4. The CDR3 consists of 13 residues. CDR3 nucleotides: TGCAGTGCTTCACAGGGGGCTCGAAACACCATATATTTT. Translating gives CSASQGARNTIYF.

This clonotype showed up many times. The chain employs TRBV6-2 or TRBV6-3 and TRBJ2-3; D is tentatively TRBD1 or TRBD2 (6 bases each). CDR1 and CDR2 from the germline V gene are MNHEY and SVGEGT. Deletions cut 5 bases from V and 5 bases from J, with 17 bases between. This CDR3 is 15 amino acids long. The CDR3 here is CASSTPGGVEDTQYF. The CDR3 DNA is TGTGCCAGCAGTACCCCCGGGGGCGTAGAAGATACGCAGTATTTT.

This CDR3 is CASSSGLAGGPGQETQYF. The CDR3 DNA reads TGTGCCAGCAGCTCGGGACTAGCGGGGGGCCCGGGCCAAGAGACCCAGTACTTC. The chain has TRBV7-6 and TRBJ2-5, with 15 bases identical to TRBD2. This CDR3 is built from 18 residues. Unmatched junction bases numbered 7, after V lost 4 bases and J lost 1 base. CDR1 is SGHVS, CDR2 FNYEAQ, per germline.

This clonotype was picked up many times. This chain joins TRBV28 and TRBJ1-1; 9 bases are a match to TRBD1. The germline V gene encodes CDR1 MDHEN and CDR2 SYDVKM. This CDR3 has 15 amino acids. After removal of 5 bases from V and 0 bases from J, the junction contained 4 bases not matched to a gene. The CDR3 DNA reads as TGTGCCAGCAGTCCCGGGACAGGGCTGAACACTGAAGCTTTCTTT. It is translated as CASSPGTGLNTEAFF.

The rearrangement joins TRBV12-3 or TRBV12-4 to TRBJ2-5, with D perhaps matching TRBD1 or TRBD2 (6 bases each). Trimming shortened V by 8 bases and J by 4 bases, and 20 bases separated the two germline ends. CDR3 length equals 15 residues. The CDR3 DNA reads TGTGCCAGCCGGATCAGGGACGAGGGGGGAGAGACCCAGTACTTC. It specifies CASRIRDEGGETQYF.

The chain is built from TRBV20-1 and TRBJ2-7, with D tentatively TRBD1 (6 bases). The CDR3 runs 13 residues. Trimming stripped 5 bases from V and 0 bases from J, with 11 bases between. CDR1 DFQATT and CDR2 SNEGSKA come from the germline V gene (reference sequence). The CDR3 is CSALDRSSYEQYF. CDR3 in DNA: TGCAGTGCTCTCGACAGGAGCTCCTACGAGCAGTACTTC.

This chain links TRBV6-2 or TRBV6-3 with TRBJ2-3; D gene ambiguous. This CDR3 comprises 12 residues. CDR1 and CDR2 from the germline V gene are MNHEY and SVGEGT. The V end was cut by 2 bases, the J end by 7 bases, with 7 bases between. The DNA of the CDR3 is TGTGCCAGCAGTTACGGGGTGAATACGCAGTATTTT. It specifies CASSYGVNTQYF.

In this sample, this clonotype turned up many times. This chain connects TRBV30 to TRBJ2-6; TRBD1 or TRBD2 may be the D gene (5 bases each). The germline gives CDR1 GTSNPN, CDR2 SVGIG (reference sequence). The CDR3 totals 16 residues. V shed 5 bases and J shed 0 bases, with 14 bases lying between them. As DNA, the CDR3 is TGTGCCTGGGAACCGGGACCGAGCTCTGGGGCCAACGTCCTGACTTTC. Residues: CAWEPGPSSGANVLTF.

The table lists this clonotype with many counts. The V gene is TRBV28, the J gene TRBJ2-2; D is possibly TRBD2 (6 bases). The V gene's germline CDR1 is MDHEN and CDR2 SYDVKM. Trimming took off 8 bases at V and 5 bases at J, with 9 bases between the two ends. The CDR3 covers 12 residues. CDR3 protein: CASGGRTGELFF. The CDR3 DNA reads as TGTGCCAGCGGGGGGAGGACCGGGGAGCTGTTTTTT.

The rearrangement uses TRBV6-2 or TRBV6-3 and TRBJ1-1, with D unclear. CDR1 MNHEY and CDR2 SVGEGT come from the germline V gene. V lost 5 bases to trimming and J lost 2 bases, with 21 bases between them. The length of the CDR3 is 17 residues. For the CDR3, the DNA is TGTGCCAGCAGTATATTACCGATATACAGAGACAACACTGAAGCTTTCTTT. Amino acids: CASSILPIYRDNTEAFF.

This clonotype came up a few times. The chain employs TRBV6-6 and TRBJ2-5, with D possibly matching TRBD2 (7 bases). The germline V gene encodes CDR1 MNHNY and CDR2 SVGAGI (reference sequence). The CDR3 is 14 residues long. The germline V and J ends were trimmed by 2 bases and 5 bases, with 12 bases remaining between them. The CDR3 region is CASSYGGAGETQYF. CDR3 sequence (DNA): TGTGCCAGCAGTTACGGGGGGGCCGGCGAGACCCAGTACTTC.

This clonotype was counted many times. The V gene is TRBV7-9, the J gene TRBJ2-1; D gene ambiguous. The CDR3 is made up of 16 amino acids. Germline V gives CDR1 SEHNR, CDR2 FQNEAQ (reference sequence). V shed 1 base and J shed 3 bases, with 13 bases lying between them. The CDR3 bases are TGTGCCAGCAGCTTAGTTAGGCAGGTCCACTACAATGAGCAGTTCTTC. Translation gives CASSLVRQVHYNEQFF. The full variable domain, its missing parts supplied by reference TRBV7-9 and TRBJ2-1, is DTGVSQNPRHKITKRGQNVTFRCDPISEHNRLYWYRQTLGQGPEFLTYFQNEAQLEKSRLLSDRFSAERPKGSFSTLEIQRTEQGDSAMYLCASSLVRQVHYNEQFFGPGTRLTVL.

This clonotype was recorded many times. V and J are TRBV20-1 and TRBJ1-2; D uncertain. The CDR3 contains 13 residues. Trimming removed 3 bases from V and 4 bases from J, with 12 bases in between. Germline V gene lookup returns CDR1 DFQATT and CDR2 SNEGSKA (reference sequence). In DNA form, the CDR3 reads TGCAGTGCTAGTCACCTATGGGGCTATGGCTACACCTTC. Its translation: CSASHLWGYGYTF.

This clonotype has ten or more counts. V gene TRBV7-6 combines with J gene TRBJ1-3, with D maybe TRBD1 (5 bases). Germline V lookup: CDR1 SGHVS, CDR2 FNYEAQ. V dropped 2 bases and J dropped 0 bases, with 11 bases sitting between them. The CDR3 spans 16 residues. The CDR3 coding sequence is TGTGCCAGCAGCTTATCCCAGGGAAGCTCTGGAAACACCATATATTTT. As protein: CASSLSQGSSGNTIYF.